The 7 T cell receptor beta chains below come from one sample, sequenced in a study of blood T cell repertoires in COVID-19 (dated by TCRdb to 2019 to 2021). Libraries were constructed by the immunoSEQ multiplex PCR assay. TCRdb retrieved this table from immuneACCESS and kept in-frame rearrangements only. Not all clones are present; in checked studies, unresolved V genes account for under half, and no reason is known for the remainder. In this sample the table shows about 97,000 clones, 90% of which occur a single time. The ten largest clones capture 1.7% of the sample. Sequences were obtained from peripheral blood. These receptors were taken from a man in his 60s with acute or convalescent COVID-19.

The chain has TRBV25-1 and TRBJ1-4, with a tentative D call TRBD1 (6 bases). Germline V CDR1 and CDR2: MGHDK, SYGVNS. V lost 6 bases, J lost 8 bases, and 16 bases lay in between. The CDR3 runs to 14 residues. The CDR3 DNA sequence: TGTGCCAGCAGGCGGACAGAGAAAGGGGAAAAACTGTTTTTT. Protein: CASRRTEKGEKLFF. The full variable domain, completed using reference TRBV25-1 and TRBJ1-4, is EADIYQTPRYLVIGTGKKITLECSQTMGHDKMYWYQQDPGMELHLIHYSYGVNSTEKGDLSSESTVSRIRTEHFPLTLESARPSHTSQYLCASRRTEKGEKLFFGSGTQLSVL.

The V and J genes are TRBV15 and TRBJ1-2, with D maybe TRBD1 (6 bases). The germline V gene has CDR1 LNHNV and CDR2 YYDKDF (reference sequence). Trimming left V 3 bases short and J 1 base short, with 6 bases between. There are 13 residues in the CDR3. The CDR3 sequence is CATSRDSNYGYTF. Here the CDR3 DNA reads TGTGCCACCAGCAGGGACAGTAACTATGGCTACACCTTC. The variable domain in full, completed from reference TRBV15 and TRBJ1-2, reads DAMVIQNPRYQVTQFGKPVTLSCSQTLNHNVMYWYQQKSSQAPKLLFHYYDKDFNNEADTPDNFQSRRPNTSFCFLDIRSPGLGDTAMYLCATSRDSNYGYTFGSGTRLTVV.

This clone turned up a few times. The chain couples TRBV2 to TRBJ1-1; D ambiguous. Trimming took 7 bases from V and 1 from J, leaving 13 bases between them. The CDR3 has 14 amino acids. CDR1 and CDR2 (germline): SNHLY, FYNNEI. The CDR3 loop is CASTRLGPNTEAFF. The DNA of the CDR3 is TGTGCCAGCACGAGGCTAGGCCCGAACACTGAAGCTTTCTTT.

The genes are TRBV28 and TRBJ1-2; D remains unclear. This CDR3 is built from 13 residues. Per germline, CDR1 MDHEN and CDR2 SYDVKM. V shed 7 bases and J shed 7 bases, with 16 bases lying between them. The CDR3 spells CASTQDYFGGYTF. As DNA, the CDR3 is TGTGCCAGCACCCAAGACTATTTCGGTGGCTACACCTTC.

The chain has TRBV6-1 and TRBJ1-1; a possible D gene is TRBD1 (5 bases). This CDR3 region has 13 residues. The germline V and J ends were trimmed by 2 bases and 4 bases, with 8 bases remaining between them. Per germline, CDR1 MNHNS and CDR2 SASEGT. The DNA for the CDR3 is TGTGCCAGCAGTGAAACGGGGGTCACTGAAGCTTTCTTT. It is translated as CASSETGVTEAFF.

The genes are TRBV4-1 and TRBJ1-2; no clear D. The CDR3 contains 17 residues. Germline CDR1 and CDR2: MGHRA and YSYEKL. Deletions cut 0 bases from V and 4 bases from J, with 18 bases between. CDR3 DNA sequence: TGCGCCAGCAGCCAAGATACGTCGGGAGGACCGGTCTATGGCTACACCTTC. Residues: CASSQDTSGGPVYGYTF.

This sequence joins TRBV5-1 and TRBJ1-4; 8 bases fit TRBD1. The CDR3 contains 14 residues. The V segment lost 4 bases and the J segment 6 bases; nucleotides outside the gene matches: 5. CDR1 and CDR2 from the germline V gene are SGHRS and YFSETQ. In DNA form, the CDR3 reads TGCGCCAGCAGCACTGCAGGGGGCGATGAAAAACTGTTTTTT. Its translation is CASSTAGGDEKLFF.